The source of this T cell receptor beta chain is a study of OX40 agonist ivuxolimab in advanced cancers. General notes on the study: Ivuxolimab, which targeted the costimulatory receptor OX40 (CD134), was an agonistic, fully human IgG2 monoclonal antibody. Intravenous ivuxolimab was administered to patients every 2 weeks at six dose levels: 0.01, 0.1, 0.3, 1.5, 3 and 10 mg/kg. Of the 50 to 55 patients in dose escalation, around 19 had hepatocellular carcinoma, some 15 had melanoma, 9 had renal cell carcinoma and 9 had head and neck cancer. In the dose-escalation cohort, approximately 80% of patients were male, and the mean age was around 60 years with a range of roughly 23 to 79. Patients were allowed to have had prior anti-PD-1, anti-PD-L1 or anti-CTLA-4 therapy, and around 41% of the dose-escalation patients had previously received checkpoint inhibitors. Partial responses were achieved by three dose-escalation patients, of whom one had hepatocellular carcinoma and two had cutaneous melanoma. Peripheral TCRbeta sequencing was intended to test whether TCR sequence diversity was altered and clonal T-cell expansion was caused by ivuxolimab. The paper reports the monotherapy dose-escalation portion (N of about 47 patients) of the phase I ivuxolimab trial. Overall study results and their limits: At doses of 0.1 to 3.0 mg/kg, clonal expansion of both CD4+ and CD8+ T cells in blood was seen between baseline and week 6. In the 0.1-3.0 mg/kg groups, partial responders were among the patients with the lowest normalized peripheral clonal expansion, particularly in CD8+ T cells. Low levels of normalized T-cell clonal expansion were also seen in some patients who did not respond. The antigen specificity of the peripheral T cells that underwent clonal expansion was not determined. After ivuxolimab, expanded clones were on average more numerous among CD8+ T cells than among CD4+ T cells.

Patients with autoimmune disease history or receiving systemic immunosuppression were excluded from the trial. Peripheral blood for TCR sequencing was collected from all dose cohorts at baseline, on cycle 4 day 1, and on cycle 7 day 1. The samples were drawn from a first-in-human, open-label, multicenter phase I dose-escalation trial of ivuxolimab. Adults with locally advanced or metastatic melanoma, renal cell carcinoma, hepatocellular carcinoma or head and neck squamous cell carcinoma were enrolled in the trial. Before TCR sequencing, CD4+ T cells and CD8+ T cells from peripheral blood were sorted into separate populations. For sequencing of the TCRbeta CDR3 region, genomic DNA was extracted from the sorted cells. The immunoSEQ Assay was used to sequence the TCRbeta CDR3 regions. TCRdb's version of the immuneACCESS table is confined to in-frame rearrangements and falls short of the full clone set. An unresolved V gene accounts for under half of the shortfall where checked; the remainder is of unknown origin. The sample table lists 75,000 to 95,000 clones, about 89% of them with a count of one. The ten largest clonotypes hold 9% to 10% of the sample.

The count of this clone is one. There is no known antigen for this receptor. One base away there is no much larger clone; base qualities are not given. Looking up the germline V gene (reference sequence) yields CDR1 LNHDA and CDR2 SQIVND. V loses 3 bases, J loses 5 bases, and the germline ends lie 11 bases apart. The CDR3 runs 14 amino acids, cysteine and phenylalanine included. Kept here is only the CDR3 DNA, which spans 42 bases and is read in frame from base 1. The rearranged segments are TRBV19 and TRBJ1-5; perhaps TRBD1 is the D gene, with 5 bases matching. Source: CD4+ or CD8+ T cells sorted from blood, taken in a trial of the OX40 agonist ivuxolimab. The TCR sequence derives from an adult with an advanced solid tumor such as melanoma, head and neck, liver or kidney cancer. The CDR3 in this case is CASSIRAGYQPQHF. The DNA is as follows: TGTGCCAGTAGTATCAGGGCTGGGTATCAGCCCCAGCATTTT. The full variable domain, completed from the reference TRBV19 and TRBJ1-5 proteins outside the CDR3, reads DGGITQSPKYLFRKEGQNVTLSCEQNLNHDAMYWYRQDPGQGLRLIYYSQIVNDFQKGDIAEGYSVSREKKESFPLTVTSAQKNPTAFYLCASSIRAGYQPQHFGDGTRLSIL.